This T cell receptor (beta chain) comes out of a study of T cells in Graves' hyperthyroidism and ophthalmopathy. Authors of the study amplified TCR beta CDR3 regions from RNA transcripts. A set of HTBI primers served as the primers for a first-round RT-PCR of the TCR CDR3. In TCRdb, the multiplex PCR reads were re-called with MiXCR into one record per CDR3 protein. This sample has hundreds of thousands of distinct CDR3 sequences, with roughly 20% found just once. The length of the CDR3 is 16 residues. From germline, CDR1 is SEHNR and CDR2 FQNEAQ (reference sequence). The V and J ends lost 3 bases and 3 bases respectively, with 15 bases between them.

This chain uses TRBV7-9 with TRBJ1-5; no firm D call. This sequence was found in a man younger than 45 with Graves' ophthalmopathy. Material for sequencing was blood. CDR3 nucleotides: TGTGCCAGCAGCTTTGGGCCGGGAGATAACAATCAGCCCCAGCATTTT. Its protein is CASSFGPGDNNQPQHF.